This is a list of T cell receptor gamma chains from one sample in a study of gammadelta T cells in human blood. TCRdb reanalysed the RT-PCR reads with CATT. The data contain 350 to 450 gamma-chain clones, approximately 15% of them singletons. Sequencing input: Vgamma9Vdelta2 gamma-delta T cells from adult blood. The receptors were gathered from a human donor. The CDR3 runs from the conserved cysteine through the conserved F or W. Fields, in order: V gene, J gene, CDR3 length, clone size, CDR3 protein, CDR3 DNA. Part of the rows lack a size; the others show once, few, many or a class for expanded clones.

>TRGV9|TRGJP|16|large
CALWEEWELGKKIKVF
TGTGCCTTGTGGGAGGAGTGGGAGTTGGGCAAAAAAATCAAGGTATTT
>TRGV9|TRGJP|15|-
CALWERGSEKKIKVF
TGTGCCTTGTGGGAGCGGGGCTCGGAAAAAAAAATCAAGGTATTT
>TRGV9|TRGJP|15|-
CALWNQELGKKIKVF
TGTGCCTTGTGGAACCAAGAGTTGGGCAAAAAAATCAAGGTATTT
>TRGV9|TRGJ1/TRGJ2|11|large
CALWEAHKKLF
TGTGCCTTGTGGGAGGCCCATAAGAAACTCTTT
>TRGV9|TRGJP|16|large
CALWEESELGKKIKVF
TGTGCCTTGTGGGAGGAGTCAGAGTTGGGCAAAAAAATCAAGGTATTT
>TRGV9|TRGJP|16|few
CALWEGTELGKKIKVF
TGTGCCTTGTGGGAGGGGACGGAGTTGGGCAAAAAAATCAAGGTATTT
>TRGV9|TRGJP|15|large
CALWGEELGKKIKVF
TGTGCCTTGTGGGGGGAAGAGTTGGGCAAAAAAATCAAGGTATTT
>TRGV9|TRGJ1/TRGJ2|13|-
CALWDQNYYKKLF
TGTGCCTTGTGGGACCAGAATTATTATAAGAAACTCTTT
>TRGV3|TRGJP1|15|-
CATWDRPDTGWFKIF
TGTGCCACCTGGGACAGGCCCGACACTGGTTGGTTCAAGATATTT
>TRGV9|TRGJP|17|large
CALWELQDELGKKIKVF
TGTGCCTTGTGGGAGCTCCAGGACGAGTTGGGCAAAAAAATCAAGGTATTT